The T cell receptor beta chain under discussion was sequenced for a study of neoadjuvant anti-PD-1 for oral cavity cancer. This CDR3 is 18 amino acids long. V lost 4 bases and J 1 base, leaving 22 bases between the germline ends. CDR1 and CDR2 from the germline V gene are MNHEY and SMNVEV (reference sequence). Clones were sequenced by immunoSEQ multiplex PCR, and TCRdb holds only the in-frame ones, with some missing. The table records approximately 7,200 clones, over 35% of them present only once. The clonotype originates from a person aged 35-79 years with oral cavity squamous cell carcinoma. The starting material was tumor tissue, obtained before nivolumab (anti-PD-1) treatment. The chain employs TRBV27 and TRBJ1-2; D call uncertain. The CDR3 DNA is TGTGCCAGCAGTTCCCTCTCCGATTGGAACCTTTTTAACTATGGCTACACCTTC. Protein sequence: CASSSLSDWNLFNYGYTF.